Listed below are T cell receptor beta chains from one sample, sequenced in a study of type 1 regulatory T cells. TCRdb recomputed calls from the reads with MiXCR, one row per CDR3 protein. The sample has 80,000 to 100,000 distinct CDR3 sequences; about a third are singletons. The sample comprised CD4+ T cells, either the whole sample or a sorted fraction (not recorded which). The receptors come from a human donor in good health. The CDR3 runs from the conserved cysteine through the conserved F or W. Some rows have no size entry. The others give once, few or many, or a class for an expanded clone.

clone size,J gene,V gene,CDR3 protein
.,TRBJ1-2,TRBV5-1,CASSILPGQPDYGYTF
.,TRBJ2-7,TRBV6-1,CATRDRHGSSGAYEQYF
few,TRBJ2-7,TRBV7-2,CASSLAWTYEQYF
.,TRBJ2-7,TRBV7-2,CASSLAGHSYEQYF
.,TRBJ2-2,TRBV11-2,CASSLALSAGELFF
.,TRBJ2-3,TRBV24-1,CATSDGTRKTDTQYF
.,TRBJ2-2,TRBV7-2,CASSPPHGRELFF
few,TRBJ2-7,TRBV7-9,CASSLGQGTYEQYF
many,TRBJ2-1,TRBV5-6,CASSELAGVFRTLTEQFF
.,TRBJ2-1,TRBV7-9,CASSLWWGTADNEQFF
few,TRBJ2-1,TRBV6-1,CASSEHNEQFF
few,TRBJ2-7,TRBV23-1,CASSEQGGSYEQYF
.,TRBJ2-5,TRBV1,CTSSQDYLAGGFETQYF
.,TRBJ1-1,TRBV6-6,CASSYEVEAFF
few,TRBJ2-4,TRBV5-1,CASSAGLAGGPDIQYF
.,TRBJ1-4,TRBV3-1,CASSPQGSNEKLFF
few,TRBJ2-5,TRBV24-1,CATSDQTQYQETQYF
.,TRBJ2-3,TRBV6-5,CASSYVLAAADTQYF
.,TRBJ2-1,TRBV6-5,CASTSTGLAGYNEQFF
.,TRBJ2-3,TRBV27,CASSFRASGSGGWLTDTQYF
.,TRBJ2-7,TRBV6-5,CASSKTGGSYEQYF
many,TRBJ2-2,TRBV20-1,CSARDSGMNTGELFF
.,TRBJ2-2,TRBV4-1,CASSQPRDRGFHTGELFF
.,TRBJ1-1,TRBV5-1,CASSLTTGTSLTEAFF
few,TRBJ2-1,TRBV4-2,CASSQVTSGRAGSSYNEQFF
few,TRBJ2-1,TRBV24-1,CATEDEDANEQFF
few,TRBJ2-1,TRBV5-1,CASSLESGGYNEQFF
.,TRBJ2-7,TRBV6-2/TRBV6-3,CASRQGTSYEQYF
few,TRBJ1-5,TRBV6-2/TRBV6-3,CASRDRQSEQPQHF
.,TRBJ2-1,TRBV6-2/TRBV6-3,CASSYGTAEKFEQFF
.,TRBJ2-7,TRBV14,CASSRDYQSYEQYF
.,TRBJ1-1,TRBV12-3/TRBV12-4,CASSLVTGTPGEAFF
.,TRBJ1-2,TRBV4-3,CASSQELRSSYTF
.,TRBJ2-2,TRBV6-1,CASWGIPSGGPGELFF
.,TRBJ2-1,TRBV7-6,CASSLRTGVHEQFF
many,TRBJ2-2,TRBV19,CATSSGSYTGELFF
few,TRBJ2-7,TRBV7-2,CASSFSRDSPNEQYF
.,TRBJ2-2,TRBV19,CASSKSGTGLTGELFF
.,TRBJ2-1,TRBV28,CASRTMGIRNISSYNEQFF
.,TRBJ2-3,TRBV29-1,CSVGVSRGTDTQYF
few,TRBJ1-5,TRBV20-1,CSARNARQVPSNQPQHF